This TCR beta chain came from a study of neurological immune-mediated disorders. Germline V gene sequence: CDR1 DFQATT, CDR2 SNEGSKA (reference sequence). This CDR3 region has 15 residues. Trimming removed 3 bases from V and 0 bases from J; junction bases left unmatched: 7. TCRdb reanalysed the 5' RACE reads using MiXCR and keeps one entry per CDR3 protein. The sample carries approximately 85,000 distinct CDR3 sequences, 4.3% recorded once. This clonotype was counted at least ten times. The time point was: longitudinal time-point 3. This TCR derives from a woman aged 55-70 years with multiple sclerosis. The sequencing input was PBMCs. This chain links TRBV20-1 with TRBJ1-2; 7 bases match TRBD1. The CDR3: CSASGDSTSNYGYTF. The CDR3 DNA reads as TGCAGTGCTAGCGGGGACAGTACTTCTAACTATGGCTACACCTTC.